This TCR beta chain was found in a study of blood T cell repertoires in COVID-19. Study-wide background: PBMCs, B-cell-depleted T cells, or T cells were the source of the cDNA or gDNA that made up the material.

TCRdb's copy holds only in-frame clones and misses some; the assay was immunoSEQ multiplex PCR. This table has fewer than 200,000 clones, less than 85% appearing once. The CDR3 spans 16 residues. Per the germline V gene, CDR1 is MNHEY and CDR2 is SVGEGT. V gave up 4 bases and J gave up 5 bases; unmatched junction bases: 8. This chain connects TRBV6-2 or TRBV6-3 to TRBJ2-2, with 9 positions matching TRBD1. Source material: peripheral blood. This TCR came from a woman older than 75 with acute or convalescent COVID-19. CDR3 sequence: CASSSPGTGMTGELFF. The DNA for the CDR3 is TGTGCCAGCAGTTCACCCGGGACAGGGATGACCGGGGAGCTGTTTTTT.